This T cell receptor beta chain appears in the sequencing data of a study of graft-versus-host responses after intestinal transplantation. Study at large: The whole recipient group had anti-thymocyte globulin induction followed by tacrolimus and steroids for roughly 3 years.

Data came from immunoSEQ multiplex PCR; TCRdb stores just in-frame clones and leaves some out. In the table there are 100,000 or so clones, approximately 90% of which are singletons. Findings and caveats of the study: There was an association between peak levels of circulating GvH clones and early post-transplant HvG declines. High graft-versus-host to host-versus-graft clonal ratios were seen in allografts of patients with graft-donor T cell macrochimerism. Recipient marrow harbored GvH clones, some of which surfaced first in ileum or blood.

There are 13 residues in the CDR3. Germline V gives CDR1 MDHEN, CDR2 SYDVKM. V lost 1 base and J lost 11, with 14 bases in between. To note about this clone: The antigen is unknown.

This chain uses TRBV28 with TRBJ2-5; possible D gene TRBD2, 6 bases. Sequences were derived from unstimulated CD4+ T cells sorted from spleen or lymph node cells, sampled before intestinal transplant. This sequence originates from a human donor who received an intestinal transplant. The CDR3 region is CASSLSQTGEQYF. In DNA, the CDR3 is TGTGCCAGCAGTTTATCTCAAACGGGGGAGCAGTACTTC.